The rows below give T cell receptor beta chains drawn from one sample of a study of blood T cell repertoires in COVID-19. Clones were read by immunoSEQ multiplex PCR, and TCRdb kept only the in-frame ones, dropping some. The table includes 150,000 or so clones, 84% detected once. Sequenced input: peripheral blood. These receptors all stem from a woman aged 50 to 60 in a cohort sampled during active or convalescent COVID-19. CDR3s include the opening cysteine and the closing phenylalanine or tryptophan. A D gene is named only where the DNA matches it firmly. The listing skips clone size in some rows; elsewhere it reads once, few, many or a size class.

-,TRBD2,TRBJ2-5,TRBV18,TGTGCCAGCTCACCACTAGCGGGCGGCCAAGAGACCCAGTACTTC,CASSPLAGGQETQYF
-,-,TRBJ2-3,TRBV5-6,TGTGCCAGCAGCCGTACAGGATTCCCCGACGGTCCGCAGTATTTT,CASSRTGFPDGPQYF
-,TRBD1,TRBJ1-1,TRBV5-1,TGCGCCAGCAGCCCCTCGAGGGGGCGCGGGACTGAAGCTTTCTTT,CASSPSRGRGTEAFF
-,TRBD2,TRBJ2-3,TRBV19,TGTGCCAGTAGTACTAGCGGGGGGCTGGATACGCAGTATTTT,CASSTSGGLDTQYF
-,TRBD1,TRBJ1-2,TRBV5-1,TGCGCCAGCAGCTTGTCCCCGGGACAGGGATATGGCTACACCTTC,CASSLSPGQGYGYTF
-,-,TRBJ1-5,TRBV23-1,TGCGCCAGCAGTCAGGACAGCGCAGTGTTGACCCAGCATTTT,CASSQDSAVLTQHF
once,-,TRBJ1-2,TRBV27,TGTGCCAGCAGTCCTGGTCGGAGCTATGGCTACACCTTC,CASSPGRSYGYTF
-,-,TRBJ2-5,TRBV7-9,TGTGCCAGCAGCTTATTCATGCAAGAGACCCAGTACTTC,CASSLFMQETQYF
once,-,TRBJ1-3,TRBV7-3,TGTGCCAGCAGCCCCCAACAGGGAAACACCATATATTTT,CASSPQQGNTIYF
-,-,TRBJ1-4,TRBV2,TGTGCCAGCAGATACAGGGCTAATGAAAAACTGTTTTTT,CASRYRANEKLFF
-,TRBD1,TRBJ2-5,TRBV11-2,TGTGCCAGCAGCGCCCGGGACAGGGTGGGTGAGACCCAGTACTTC,CASSARDRVGETQYF
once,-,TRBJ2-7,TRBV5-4,TGTGCCAGCAGCCCAAAACAGGGCTACGAGCAGTACTTC,CASSPKQGYEQYF
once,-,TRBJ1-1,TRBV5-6,TGTGCCAGCAGCCGCCTCGGGGGGATGAACACTGAAGCTTTCTTT,CASSRLGGMNTEAFF
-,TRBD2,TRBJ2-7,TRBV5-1,TGCGCCAGCAGCTTGAGCGGGGGGGCACAATACGAGCAGTACTTC,CASSLSGGAQYEQYF
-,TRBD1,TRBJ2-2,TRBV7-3,TGTGCCAGCAGCGTACAGGGGGCAAACACCGGGGAGCTGTTTTTT,CASSVQGANTGELFF
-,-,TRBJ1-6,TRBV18,TGTGCCAGCTCACCACCTTCGGCGCCAGGCGGGTTGAATTCACCCCTCCACTTT,CASSPPSAPGGLNSPLHF
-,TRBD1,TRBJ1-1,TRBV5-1,TGCGCCAGACAGGGGACGAACACTGAAGCTTTCTTT,CARQGTNTEAFF
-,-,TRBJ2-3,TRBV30,TGTGCTCAAACTCGACTAGGAGATACGCAGTATTTT,CAQTRLGDTQYF
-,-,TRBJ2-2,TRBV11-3,TGTGCCAGCAGCTTAGGTTGGCCCGGGGAGCTGTTTTTT,CASSLGWPGELFF
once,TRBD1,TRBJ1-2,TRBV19,TGTGCCAGTAGTTTTGGACAGGGGGCCTATGGCTACACCTTC,CASSFGQGAYGYTF
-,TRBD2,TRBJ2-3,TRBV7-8,TGTGCCAGCAGCCTAGGGACTAGAGGAGATACGCAGTATTTT,CASSLGTRGDTQYF